The 21 T cell receptor beta chains in this list originate from one sample, sequenced in a study of OX40 agonist ivuxolimab in advanced cancers. Sequencing was performed with immunoSEQ multiplex PCR; in TCRdb, only in-frame clones are kept and a portion is missing. This table holds 75,000 to 100,000 clones, 70% to 90% found once. This specimen was CD4+ or CD8+ T cells sorted from blood, taken in a trial of the OX40 agonist ivuxolimab. The receptors originated from an adult with an advanced solid tumor such as melanoma, head and neck, liver or kidney cancer.

Concerning this clone itself: Other DNA sequences within the sample encode an identical CDR3. This chain uses TRBV7-2 with TRBJ2-2; TRBD1 matches 10 bases. The V gene end was trimmed by 4 bases and the J gene end by 5 bases; junction bases not matched to a gene: 10. The CDR3 has 17 amino acids. Germline V lookup: CDR1 SGHTA, CDR2 FQGNSA. The CDR3 loop reads CASSSRGQGGATGELFF. For the CDR3, the DNA is TGTGCCAGCAGCTCAAGAGGACAGGGGGGTGCTACCGGGGAGCTGTTTTTT.

J is TRBJ1-1 and V is TRBV4-1; D is unresolved. This CDR3 is 15 amino acids long. CDR1 is MGHRA and CDR2 is YSYEKL in the germline V gene. The V gene lost 1 base and the J gene lost 11 bases, with 20 bases spanning the gap. CDR3 sequence: CASSQAAVAVGLAFF. The CDR3 bases are TGCGCCAGCAGCCAAGCGGCGGTGGCGGTGGGATTGGCTTTCTTT.

CDR3 DNA: TGTGCCAGCAGCCCCGGGACACCCAGATCGGAGACCCAGTACTTC. Translating gives CASSPGTPRSETQYF. The chain joins TRBV7-9 to TRBJ2-5, with D possibly matching TRBD1 (6 bases). Germline V gene sequence: CDR1 SEHNR, CDR2 FQNEAQ (reference sequence). CDR3 size: 15 residues. V was clipped by 5 bases and J by 5 bases, with 18 bases between them.

The chain combines TRBV5-1 with TRBJ2-3; the D is unclear. The ends were cut back, 4 bases at V and 2 bases at J, with 11 bases in the middle. Germline V gene lookup returns CDR1 SGHRS and CDR2 YFSETQ. The CDR3 is 14 amino acids. The CDR3 DNA follows: TGCGCCAGCAGCCCTGGGCTAGACACAGATACGCAGTATTTT. Translating gives CASSPGLDTDTQYF.

The chain couples TRBV18 to TRBJ1-5; no definite D call. V lost 1 base, J lost 4 bases, and 8 bases lay in between. The CDR3 spans 14 residues. Germline CDR1 reads KGHSH; CDR2 reads LQKENI. CDR3 in amino acids: CASSPLRTNQPQHF. The CDR3 DNA is TGTGCCAGCTCACCACTACGGACTAATCAGCCCCAGCATTTT.

The chain carries TRBV6-1 and TRBJ2-1; D could derive from TRBD1 or TRBD2 (5 bases each). Germline V lookup: CDR1 MNHNS, CDR2 SASEGT. The CDR3 runs to 14 residues. Deletions cut 2 bases from V and 12 bases from J, with 17 bases between. CDR3 region: CASSEFGTATWQFF. In DNA form, the CDR3 reads TGTGCCAGCAGTGAATTTGGGACGGCTACGTGGCAGTTCTTC.

The rearrangement uses TRBV5-4 and TRBJ1-4; TRBD1 matches at 7 bases. With V trimmed by 4 bases and J by 5 bases, 5 bases remained unmatched. The CDR3 length is 14 residues. Germline assignment: CDR1 SGHNT and CDR2 YYREEE (reference sequence). This CDR3 is CASSKGQKNEKLFF. The CDR3 DNA is TGTGCCAGCAGCAAGGGACAGAAGAATGAAAAACTGTTTTTT.

This chain uses TRBV5-5 with TRBJ2-7, with D possibly matching TRBD2 (7 bases). Deletions cut 1 base from V and 5 bases from J, with 19 bases between. The germline gives CDR1 SGHKS, CDR2 YYEKEE (reference sequence). The CDR3 length is 16 residues. The CDR3 DNA is TGTGCCAGCAGCTTGACTCCACGGGGGCTAGCGGACGAGCAGTACTTC. Amino acid sequence: CASSLTPRGLADEQYF.

The CDR3 here is CASSFSTGPQETQYF. As DNA, the CDR3 is TGTGCCAGCAGCTTTTCTACAGGGCCGCAAGAGACCCAGTACTTC. This rearrangement joins TRBV28 to TRBJ2-5, with D possibly being TRBD1 (6 bases). Trimming took 6 bases from V and 2 from J, leaving 16 bases between them. CDR1 is MDHEN, CDR2 SYDVKM, per germline. The CDR3 has 15 residues.

This chain connects TRBV7-9 to TRBJ2-3; 10 bases map to TRBD2. Per the germline V gene, CDR1 is SEHNR and CDR2 is FQNEAQ (reference sequence). The CDR3 runs 16 residues. V lost 2 bases, J lost 6 bases, and 8 bases stayed unmatched. CDR3 residues: CASSLQAGGSMDTQYF. The CDR3 DNA reads as TGTGCCAGCAGCTTACAAGCGGGAGGGTCGATGGATACGCAGTATTTT.

This sequence joins TRBV5-4 and TRBJ1-1; weak D call: TRBD1 (5 bases). The CDR3 has 16 residues. Trimming shortened V by 1 base and J by 1 base, and 14 bases separated the two germline ends. Germline V gene lookup returns CDR1 SGHNT and CDR2 YYREEE (reference sequence). The CDR3 coding sequence is TGTGCCAGCAGCTTGCACCCGGGACGGGGGAACACTGAAGCTTTCTTT. Encoded protein: CASSLHPGRGNTEAFF.

This chain joins TRBV6-5 and TRBJ1-5; the match to TRBD1 covers 7 bases. Germline values: CDR1 MNHEY, CDR2 SVGAGI. The CDR3 spans 15 residues. V was clipped by 7 bases and J by 3 bases; unmatched bases: 9. In nucleotides, the CDR3 is TGTGCCAGCAAAAAGGGGGCAGGGAACAATCAGCCCCAGCATTTT. Translation: CASKKGAGNNQPQHF.

The rearrangement uses TRBV5-1 and TRBJ2-7; 7 nucleotides agree with TRBD2. V was clipped by 0 bases and J by 6 bases; unmatched bases: 3. This CDR3 region has 13 residues. Germline V gene data show CDR1 as SGHRS and CDR2 as YFSETQ. The CDR3, as DNA: TGCGCCAGCAGCTTGGGGGAGGGCGGCGAGCAGTACTTC. Translating it yields CASSLGEGGEQYF.

This clone was observed once. V gene TRBV5-4 combines with J gene TRBJ2-5; 8 bases agree with TRBD1. This CDR3 contains 13 residues. After removal of 4 bases from V and 5 bases from J, the junction contained 4 bases not matched to a gene. The germline V gene encodes CDR1 SGHNT and CDR2 YYREEE (reference sequence). The DNA for the CDR3 is TGTGCCAGCAGCAACCGGGACAGGGAGACCCAGTACTTC. The encoded protein is CASSNRDRETQYF. The complete variable domain, with remaining parts taken from reference TRBV5-4 and TRBJ2-5, reads ETGVTQSPTHLIKTRGQQVTLRCSSQSGHNTVSWYQQALGQGPQFIFQYYREEENGRGNFPPRFSGLQFPNYSSELNVNALELDDSALYLCASSNRDRETQYFGPGTRLLVL.

The rearrangement links TRBV5-1 to TRBJ1-3, with D perhaps matching TRBD1 (6 bases). Trimming took off 2 bases at V and 4 bases at J, with 13 bases between the two ends. This CDR3 contains 15 residues. From germline, CDR1 is SGHRS and CDR2 YFSETQ. The CDR3 loop is CASSFDRFGGNTIYF. The CDR3 DNA reads TGCGCCAGCAGCTTCGACAGGTTCGGGGGAAACACCATATATTTT.

The chain uses TRBV7-9 and TRBJ1-5; D ambiguous. The germline V gene has CDR1 SEHNR and CDR2 FQNEAQ (reference sequence). CDR3 size: 13 residues. Trimming cost V 1 base and J 4 bases, with 5 bases left between them. The CDR3 loop reads CASSLDHNQPQHF. The CDR3 region has the DNA TGTGCCAGCAGCTTAGATCATAATCAGCCCCAGCATTTT. The full variable domain, completed using reference TRBV7-9 and TRBJ1-5, is DTGVSQNPRHKITKRGQNVTFRCDPISEHNRLYWYRQTLGQGPEFLTYFQNEAQLEKSRLLSDRFSAERPKGSFSTLEIQRTEQGDSAMYLCASSLDHNQPQHFGDGTRLSIL.

The CDR3 nucleotides are TGCGCCAGCAGCCAGGGGACAGGGGGCTCTGGAAACACCATATATTTT. Its translation: CASSQGTGGSGNTIYF. This sequence joins TRBV4-3 and TRBJ1-3, with 11 bases lining up with TRBD1. The V gene's germline CDR1 is LGHNA and CDR2 YSLEER. The CDR3 runs 16 residues. After removal of 3 bases from V and 0 bases from J, the junction contained 1 base not matched to a gene.

This chain links TRBV11-2 with TRBJ2-3; 11 bases line up with TRBD1. V was clipped by 3 bases and J by 3 bases; unmatched bases: 5. CDR3 length equals 16 residues. The germline CDR1 and CDR2 sequences are SGHAT and FQNNGV. Here the CDR3 reads CASSLGQGDGTDTQYF. The CDR3 nucleotides read TGTGCCAGCAGCTTGGGACAGGGGGACGGAACAGATACGCAGTATTTT.

J is TRBJ2-7 and V is TRBV18, with a possible D match to TRBD2 (6 bases). The germline CDR1 and CDR2 sequences are KGHSH and LQKENI. This CDR3 is 14 amino acids long. V dropped 6 bases and J dropped 2 bases, with 14 bases sitting between them. CDR3 bases: TGTGCCAGCTCTACCGGGACTTCTACCTACGAGCAGTACTTC. Its protein is CASSTGTSTYEQYF.

A single count supports this clone. The chain is built from TRBV28 and TRBJ2-1; 7 nucleotides match TRBD2. The ends lost 6 bases at V and 3 bases at J; junction bases unmatched: 8. The germline V gene encodes CDR1 MDHEN and CDR2 SYDVKM. This CDR3 has 15 residues. The CDR3 reads CASSTPTSNYNEQFF. As DNA, the CDR3 is TGTGCCAGCAGCACCCCGACTAGCAACTACAATGAGCAGTTCTTC.

This clone was seen a single time. This chain connects TRBV19 to TRBJ1-3, with a tentative D call TRBD1 (6 bases). The DNA end lines up better with TRBJ2-2; the J call may be wrong. The CDR3 runs 17 residues. Germline V gene lookup returns CDR1 LNHDA and CDR2 SQIVND (reference sequence). The DNA of the CDR3 is TGTGCCAGTAGTATAGATCGGGGACACTCGAACACCGGGGAGCTGTTTTTT. It yields the protein CASSIDRGHSNTGELFF.